These 16 T cell receptor beta chains came from one sample sequenced in a study of cytomegalovirus exposure and HLA in healthy donors. This PCR relied on a set of 60 Vbeta primers and 13 Jbeta primers. TCRdb's table, derived via immunoSEQ multiplex PCR, lists solely in-frame clones and lacks some. This sample yields 90,000 or so clones, of which roughly 70% are seen a single time; over 12% belongs to the top ten. Sequencing input: PBMCs. The receptors derive from a woman in her 50s in good health and CMV-seropositive.

J is TRBJ2-7 and V is TRBV11-2, with TRBD2 matching 7 bases. The CDR3 sequence is 14 residues long. V lost 2 bases to trimming and J lost 5 bases; unmatched junction nucleotides: 6. Germline CDR1 reads SGHAT; CDR2 reads FQNNGV. The CDR3 bases are TGTGCCAGCAGCTTAAGCGGGACGGTCGACGAGCAGTACTTC. Its protein product is CASSLSGTVDEQYF.

For this clone: The same CDR3 arises from other DNA sequences in this sample as well. This chain joins TRBV7-7 and TRBJ2-7; D unclear. In germline, CDR1 is SSHAT, CDR2 FNYEAQ (reference sequence). V gave up 2 bases and J gave up 3 bases, with 8 bases separating them. The CDR3 consists of 13 residues. This CDR3 is CASSLSGSYEQYF. CDR3 nucleotides: TGTGCCAGCAGCTTATCCGGTAGCTACGAGCAGTACTTC. Filled out from reference TRBV7-7 and TRBJ2-7, the complete variable domain reads GAGVSQSPRYKVTKRGQDVTLRCDPISSHATLYWYQQALGQGPEFLTYFNYEAQPDKSGLPSDRFSAERPEGSISTLTIQRTEQRDSAMYRCASSLSGSYEQYFGPGTRLTVT.

This chain uses TRBV9 with TRBJ2-1; 9 nucleotides match TRBD2. The length of the CDR3 is 16 residues. Germline assignment: CDR1 SGDLS and CDR2 YYNGEE. J lost 0 bases, V lost 2 bases, and 3 bases had no gene match. The CDR3 spells CASSVSGGSSYNEQFF. DNA of the CDR3: TGTGCCAGCAGCGTTAGCGGGGGTAGCTCCTACAATGAGCAGTTCTTC.

The sample holds a few counts of this clone. Other DNA sequences in the sample encode the same CDR3. The chain links TRBV7-7 to TRBJ2-7; maybe TRBD2 (5 bases). The CDR3 has 13 residues. CDR1 is SSHAT and CDR2 is FNYEAQ in the germline V gene (reference sequence). V lost 2 bases, J lost 1 base, and 6 bases lay in between. In DNA, the CDR3 is TGTGCCAGCAGCTTATCGGGGTCCTACGAGCAGTACTTC. Its protein product is CASSLSGSYEQYF.

This chain uses TRBV7-6 with TRBJ2-2, with TRBD1 as a possible D gene (6 bases). Deletions cut 0 bases from V and 4 bases from J, with 6 bases between. The length of the CDR3 is 14 residues. Germline loops: CDR1 SGHVS, CDR2 FNYEAQ. DNA for the CDR3: TGTGCCAGCAGCTTAGCAGGGGGCACCGGGGAGCTGTTTTTT. Protein: CASSLAGGTGELFF. Looking up the rest from reference TRBV7-6 and TRBJ2-2 gives the full variable domain: GAGVSQSPRYKVTKRGQDVALRCDPISGHVSLYWYRQALGQGPEFLTYFNYEAQQDKSGLPNDRFSAERPEGSISTLTIQRTEQRDSAMYRCASSLAGGTGELFFGEGSRLTVL.

DNA for the CDR3: TGTGCCAGCAGTAGCGGGAGGGGACCCTACGAGCAGTACTTC. Translated, it gives CASSSGRGPYEQYF. The chain carries TRBV27 and TRBJ2-7; TRBD2 aligns across 10 bases. CDR3 length equals 14 residues. V lost 5 bases, J lost 2 bases, and 3 bases stayed unmatched. Germline-derived CDR1 and CDR2 are MNHEY and SMNVEV (reference sequence).

As regards this clone: An end of the junction does not agree with germline; a read error may underlie this. The chain is built from TRBV11-2 and TRBJ1-2, with a weak D call TRBD1 (6 bases). Germline V gene data show CDR1 as SGHAT and CDR2 as FQNNGV. There are 17 residues in the CDR3. The CDR3 sequence: CASSFGGGLLNNYGYAF. Here the CDR3 DNA reads TGTGCCAGCAGCTTCGGGGGGGGCCTACTTAATAACTATGGCTACGCCTTC.

As DNA, the CDR3 is TGTGCCAGCAGTTTAAGAGGAGATACGCAGTATTTT. Protein sequence: CASSLRGDTQYF. V usage is TRBV28 and J usage is TRBJ2-3; D is uncertain. This CDR3 contains 12 residues. Germline lookup yields CDR1 MDHEN and CDR2 SYDVKM. Deletions cut 2 bases from V and 5 bases from J, with 5 bases between.

This chain connects TRBV2 to TRBJ2-1; 9 nucleotides match TRBD2. V lost 8 bases, J lost 9 bases, and 5 bases stayed unmatched. Germline values: CDR1 SNHLY, CDR2 FYNNEI. The CDR3 runs 12 residues. CDR3 in amino acids: CASALAGPEQFF. The CDR3 coding sequence is TGTGCCAGCGCCCTAGCGGGACCTGAGCAGTTCTTC. Full variable domain (rest looked up from reference TRBV2 and TRBJ2-1): EPEVTQTPSHQVTQMGQEVILRCVPISNHLYFYWYRQILGQKVEFLVSFYNNEISEKSEIFDDQFSVERPDGSNFTLKIRSTKLEDSAMYFCASALAGPEQFFGPGTRLTVL.

The rearrangement links TRBV7-2 to TRBJ2-1; a possible D gene is TRBD2 (6 bases). Germline CDR1 reads SGHTA; CDR2 reads FQGNSA. This CDR3 is built from 13 residues. Trimming left V 3 bases short and J 6 bases short, with 9 bases between. This CDR3 reads CASSFGGTNEQFF. CDR3 DNA sequence: TGTGCCAGCAGCTTCGGGGGTACCAATGAGCAGTTCTTC.

V usage is TRBV5-4 and J usage is TRBJ2-2; 7 nucleotides align to TRBD1. This CDR3 comprises 15 residues. Germline lookup yields CDR1 SGHNT and CDR2 YYREEE (reference sequence). Trimming removed 4 bases from V and 0 bases from J; junction bases left unmatched: 3. The CDR3 here is CASSVDRANTGELFF. The CDR3 DNA sequence: TGTGCCAGCAGCGTCGACAGGGCGAACACCGGGGAGCTGTTTTTT. The whole variable domain, filled in from reference TRBV5-4 and TRBJ2-2, reads ETGVTQSPTHLIKTRGQQVTLRCSSQSGHNTVSWYQQALGQGPQFIFQYYREEENGRGNFPPRFSGLQFPNYSSELNVNALELDDSALYLCASSVDRANTGELFFGEGSRLTVL.

V gene TRBV7-3 combines with J gene TRBJ2-2; 8 bases are shared with TRBD2. Germline-derived CDR1 and CDR2 are SGHTA and FQGTGA. The CDR3 runs to 14 residues. With 5 bases clipped from V and 6 bases from J, the junction kept 5 bases outside the gene matches. The CDR3 bases are TGTGCCAGCAGCCCCGGGACTAGGGCCGGGGAGCTGTTTTTT. This translates into CASSPGTRAGELFF.

The chain couples TRBV19 to TRBJ1-1; TRBD1 is a possible D gene (6 bases). Germline V lookup: CDR1 LNHDA, CDR2 SQIVND (reference sequence). V shed 5 bases and J shed 4 bases, with 14 bases lying between them. The CDR3 totals 14 residues. The CDR3 loop reads CASSPKQGLTEAFF. CDR3 nucleotide sequence: TGTGCCAGTAGTCCCAAGCAGGGGCTCACTGAAGCTTTCTTT.

The chain combines TRBV2 with TRBJ2-1; a weak D match, TRBD1 (5 bases). The CDR3 runs 13 residues. V was trimmed by 6 bases and J by 7 bases, leaving 13 bases between them. Per germline, CDR1 SNHLY and CDR2 FYNNEI. Written as DNA, the CDR3 is TGTGCCAGCAGCAAGACAGTGGTAAATGAGCAGTTCTTC. It translates to CASSKTVVNEQFF.

The V gene is TRBV20-1, the J gene TRBJ2-1; D gene unclear. Germline CDR1 reads DFQATT; CDR2 reads SNEGSKA (reference sequence). CDR3 size: 11 residues. Trimming took 4 bases from V and 9 from J, leaving 10 bases between them. The chain's CDR3 is CSATLLSEQFF. CDR3 in DNA: TGCAGTGCTACATTACTGAGTGAGCAGTTCTTC.

J is TRBJ2-2 and V is TRBV11-2, with 11 nucleotides matching TRBD2. Germline loops: CDR1 SGHAT, CDR2 FQNNGV. The length of the CDR3 is 16 residues. J gave up 6 bases and V 2 bases, and 5 bases lay outside the gene matches. The DNA for the CDR3 is TGTGCCAGCAGCTTACGAACTAGCGGGAGTGCCGGGGAGCTGTTTTTT. Its protein is CASSLRTSGSAGELFF.